These 4 T cell receptor beta chains were all obtained from the same sample, sequenced in a study of T-cell memory formation after mild COVID-19. Each CDR3 protein gets one entry after TCRdb re-called the 5' RACE reads with MiXCR. The sample carries around 320,000 distinct CDR3 sequences, around 19% recorded once. The specimen sequenced was PBMCs or a T cell subset sorted from them (not recorded which). Receptor source: a man between 18 and 29 years old who had mild COVID-19 (a few samples of this study predate the infection). Cell type and time point are not known.

The chain employs TRBV12-3 or TRBV12-4 and TRBJ1-1; D remains unclear. The CDR3 spans 12 residues. Trimming removed 6 bases from V and 1 base from J, with 6 bases in between. The DNA for the CDR3 is TGTGCCAGCAGCTTTCCGAACACTGAAGCTTTCTTT. Amino acids: CASSFPNTEAFF.

This clonotype has a handful of counts. The chain has TRBV11-2 and TRBJ2-2; TRBD1 agrees at 9 bases. The CDR3 loop spans 14 amino acids. V lost 5 bases, J lost 8 bases, and 6 bases stayed unmatched. The germline gives CDR1 SGHAT, CDR2 FQNNGV. CDR3 sequence (DNA): TGTGCCAGCAGCCTGGGACAGGGACGGGGGGAGCTGTTTTTT. Protein: CASSLGQGRGELFF.

This clonotype was seen a few times. This chain connects TRBV7-2 to TRBJ2-1; weak D call: TRBD1 (6 bases). Germline CDR1 and CDR2: SGHTA and FQGNSA. Trimming stripped 3 bases from V and 9 bases from J, with 12 bases between. This CDR3 spans 13 amino acids. The CDR3 coding sequence is TGTGCCAGCAGCTTGACGGTAGGGGGTGAGCAGTTCTTC. Encoded protein: CASSLTVGGEQFF.

This clonotype was detected ten times or more. The chain combines TRBV18 with TRBJ2-1; TRBD2 agrees at 12 bases. CDR1 is KGHSH, CDR2 LQKENI, per germline. The CDR3 is made up of 16 amino acids. J lost 9 bases, V lost 2 bases, and 8 bases had no gene match. The CDR3 reads CASSPASGGAGIEQFF. Here the CDR3 DNA reads TGTGCCAGCTCACCAGCTAGCGGGGGGGCCGGTATTGAGCAGTTCTTC.